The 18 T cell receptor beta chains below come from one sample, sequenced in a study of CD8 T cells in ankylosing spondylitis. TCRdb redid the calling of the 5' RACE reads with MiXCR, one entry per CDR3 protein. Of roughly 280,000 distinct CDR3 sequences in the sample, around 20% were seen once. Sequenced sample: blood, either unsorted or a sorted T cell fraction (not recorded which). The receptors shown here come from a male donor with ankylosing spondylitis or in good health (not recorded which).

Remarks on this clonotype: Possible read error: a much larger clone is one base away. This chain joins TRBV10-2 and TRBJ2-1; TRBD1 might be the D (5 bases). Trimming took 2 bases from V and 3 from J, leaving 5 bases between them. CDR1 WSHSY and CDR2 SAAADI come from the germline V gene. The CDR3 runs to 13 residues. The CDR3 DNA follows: TGCGCCAGCAGTGAGGACAGCTACAATGAGCAGTTCTTC. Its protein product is CASSEDSYNEQFF.

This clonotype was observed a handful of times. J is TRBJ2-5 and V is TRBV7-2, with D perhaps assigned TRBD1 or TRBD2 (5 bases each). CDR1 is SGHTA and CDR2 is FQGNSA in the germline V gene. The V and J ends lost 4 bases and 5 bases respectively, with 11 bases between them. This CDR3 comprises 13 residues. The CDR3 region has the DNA TGTGCCAGCAGCTCCTCGGGGCTGGAGACCCAGTACTTC. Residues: CASSSSGLETQYF.

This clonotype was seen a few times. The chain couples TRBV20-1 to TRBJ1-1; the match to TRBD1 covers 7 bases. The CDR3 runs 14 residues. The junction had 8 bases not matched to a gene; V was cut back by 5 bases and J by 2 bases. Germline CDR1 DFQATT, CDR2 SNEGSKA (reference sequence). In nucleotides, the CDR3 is TGCAGTGCTTCAAGGACAGGCGCAAACACTGAAGCTTTCTTT. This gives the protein CSASRTGANTEAFF.

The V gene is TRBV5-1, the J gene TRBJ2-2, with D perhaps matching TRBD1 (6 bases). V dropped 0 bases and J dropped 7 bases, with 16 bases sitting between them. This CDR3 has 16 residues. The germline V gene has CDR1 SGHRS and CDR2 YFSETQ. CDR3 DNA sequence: TGCGCCAGCAGCTTGGCTCAGGGGAGTCATAGCGGGGAGCTGTTTTTT. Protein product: CASSLAQGSHSGELFF. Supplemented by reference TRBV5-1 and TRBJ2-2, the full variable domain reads KAGVTQTPRYLIKTRGQQVTLSCSPISGHRSVSWYQQTPGQGLQFLFEYFSETQRNKGNFPGRFSGRQFSNSRSEMNVSTLELGDSALYLCASSLAQGSHSGELFFGEGSRLTVL.

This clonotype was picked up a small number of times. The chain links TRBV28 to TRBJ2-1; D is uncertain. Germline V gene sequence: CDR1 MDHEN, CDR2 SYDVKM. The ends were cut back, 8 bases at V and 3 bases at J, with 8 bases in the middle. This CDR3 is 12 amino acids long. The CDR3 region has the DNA TGTGCCAGCTGGGCCAACTACAATGAGCAGTTCTTC. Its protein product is CASWANYNEQFF.

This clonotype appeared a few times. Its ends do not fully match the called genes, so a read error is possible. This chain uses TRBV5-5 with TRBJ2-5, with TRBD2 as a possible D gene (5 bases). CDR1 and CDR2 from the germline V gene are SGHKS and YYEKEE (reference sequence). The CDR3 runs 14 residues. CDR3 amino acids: CANSLRASQETQYF. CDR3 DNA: TGTGCCAACAGCTTGCGGGCCAGCCAAGAGACCCAGTACTTC.

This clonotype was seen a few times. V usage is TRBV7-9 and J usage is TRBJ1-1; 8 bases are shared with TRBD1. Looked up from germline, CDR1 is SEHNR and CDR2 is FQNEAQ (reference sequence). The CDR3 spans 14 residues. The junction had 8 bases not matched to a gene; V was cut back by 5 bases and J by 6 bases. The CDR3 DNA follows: TGTGCCAGCAGCGTACACGGACAGGGCTCTGAAGCTTTCTTT. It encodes CASSVHGQGSEAFF.

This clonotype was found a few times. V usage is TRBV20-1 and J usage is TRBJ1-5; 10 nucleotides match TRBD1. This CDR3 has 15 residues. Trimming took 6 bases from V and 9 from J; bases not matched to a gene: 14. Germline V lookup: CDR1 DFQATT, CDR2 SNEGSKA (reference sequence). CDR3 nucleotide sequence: TGCAGTGCCAATTCCAGGACAGGGGGATCGTCGCCCCAGCATTTT. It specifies CSANSRTGGSSPQHF.

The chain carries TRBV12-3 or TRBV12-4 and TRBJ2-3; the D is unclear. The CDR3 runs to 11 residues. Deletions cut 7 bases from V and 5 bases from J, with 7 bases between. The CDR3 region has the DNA TGTGCCAGCACGGCCCGAGATACGCAGTATTTT. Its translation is CASTARDTQYF.

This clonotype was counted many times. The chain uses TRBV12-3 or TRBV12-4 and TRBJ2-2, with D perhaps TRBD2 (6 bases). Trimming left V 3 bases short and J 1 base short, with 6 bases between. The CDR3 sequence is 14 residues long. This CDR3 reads CASSFGGNTGELFF. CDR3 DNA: TGTGCCAGCAGTTTCGGGGGGAACACCGGGGAGCTGTTTTTT.

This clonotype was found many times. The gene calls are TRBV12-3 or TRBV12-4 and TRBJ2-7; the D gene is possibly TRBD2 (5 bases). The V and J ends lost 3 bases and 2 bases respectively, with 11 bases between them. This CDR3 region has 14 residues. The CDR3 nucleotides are TGTGCCAGCAGTTTCTCGGGATATGCCTACGAGCAGTACGTC. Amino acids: CASSFSGYAYEQYV.

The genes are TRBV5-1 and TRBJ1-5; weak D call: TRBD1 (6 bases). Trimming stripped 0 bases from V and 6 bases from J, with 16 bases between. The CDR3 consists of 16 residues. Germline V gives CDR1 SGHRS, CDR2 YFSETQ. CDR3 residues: CASSLGPGAVGQPQHF. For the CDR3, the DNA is TGCGCCAGCAGCTTGGGCCCAGGGGCAGTCGGTCAGCCCCAGCATTTT.

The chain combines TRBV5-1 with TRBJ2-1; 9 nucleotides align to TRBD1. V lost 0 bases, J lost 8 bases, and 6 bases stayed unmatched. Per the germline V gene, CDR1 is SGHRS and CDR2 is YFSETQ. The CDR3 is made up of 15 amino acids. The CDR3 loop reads CASSLDGTGFDEQFF. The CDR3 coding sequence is TGCGCCAGCAGCTTGGATGGGACAGGGTTCGATGAGCAGTTCTTC. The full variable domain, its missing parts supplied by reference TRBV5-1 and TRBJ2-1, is KAGVTQTPRYLIKTRGQQVTLSCSPISGHRSVSWYQQTPGQGLQFLFEYFSETQRNKGNFPGRFSGRQFSNSRSEMNVSTLELGDSALYLCASSLDGTGFDEQFFGPGTRLTVL.

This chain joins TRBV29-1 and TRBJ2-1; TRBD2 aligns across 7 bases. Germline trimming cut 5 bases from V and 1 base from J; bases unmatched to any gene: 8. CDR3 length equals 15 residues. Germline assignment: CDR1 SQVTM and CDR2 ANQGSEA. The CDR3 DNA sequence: TGCAGCGTTCCCCGACTAGCCGGGTCCTACAATGAGCAGTTCTTC. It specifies CSVPRLAGSYNEQFF.

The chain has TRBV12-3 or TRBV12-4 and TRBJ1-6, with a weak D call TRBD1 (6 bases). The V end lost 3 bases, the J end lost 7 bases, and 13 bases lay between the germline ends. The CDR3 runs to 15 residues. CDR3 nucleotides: TGTGCCAGCAGTTTCTTTGGGACACCCAATTCACCCCTCCACTTT. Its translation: CASSFFGTPNSPLHF.

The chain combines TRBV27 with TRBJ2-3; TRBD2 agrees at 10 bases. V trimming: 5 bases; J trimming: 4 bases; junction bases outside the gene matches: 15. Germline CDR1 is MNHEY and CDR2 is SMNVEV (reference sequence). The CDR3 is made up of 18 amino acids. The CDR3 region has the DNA TGTGCCAGCAGTCACGGACTAGCGGCAATACCGGGCGCAGATACGCAGTATTTT. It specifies CASSHGLAAIPGADTQYF.

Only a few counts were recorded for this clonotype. This chain's CDR3 is CASSDNSPDTQYF. In nucleotides, the CDR3 is TGCGCCAGCAGTGATAACTCACCAGATACGCAGTATTTT. The chain recombines TRBV10-1 with TRBJ2-3, with D uncertain. Per the germline V gene, CDR1 is WNHNN and CDR2 is SYGVQD (reference sequence). V was clipped by 3 bases and J by 4 bases, with 8 bases between them. This CDR3 has 13 amino acids.

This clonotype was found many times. CDR3 protein: CASSPMQLGGGGDTQYF. Written as DNA, the CDR3 is TGTGCCAGCAGTCCCATGCAATTGGGGGGTGGAGGTGATACGCAGTATTTT. This rearrangement joins TRBV27 to TRBJ2-3; D may be TRBD2 (6 bases). The CDR3 is 17 amino acids. V was shortened by 5 bases and J by 6 bases, with 24 bases between the two germline ends. Germline V gene lookup returns CDR1 MNHEY and CDR2 SMNVEV (reference sequence).